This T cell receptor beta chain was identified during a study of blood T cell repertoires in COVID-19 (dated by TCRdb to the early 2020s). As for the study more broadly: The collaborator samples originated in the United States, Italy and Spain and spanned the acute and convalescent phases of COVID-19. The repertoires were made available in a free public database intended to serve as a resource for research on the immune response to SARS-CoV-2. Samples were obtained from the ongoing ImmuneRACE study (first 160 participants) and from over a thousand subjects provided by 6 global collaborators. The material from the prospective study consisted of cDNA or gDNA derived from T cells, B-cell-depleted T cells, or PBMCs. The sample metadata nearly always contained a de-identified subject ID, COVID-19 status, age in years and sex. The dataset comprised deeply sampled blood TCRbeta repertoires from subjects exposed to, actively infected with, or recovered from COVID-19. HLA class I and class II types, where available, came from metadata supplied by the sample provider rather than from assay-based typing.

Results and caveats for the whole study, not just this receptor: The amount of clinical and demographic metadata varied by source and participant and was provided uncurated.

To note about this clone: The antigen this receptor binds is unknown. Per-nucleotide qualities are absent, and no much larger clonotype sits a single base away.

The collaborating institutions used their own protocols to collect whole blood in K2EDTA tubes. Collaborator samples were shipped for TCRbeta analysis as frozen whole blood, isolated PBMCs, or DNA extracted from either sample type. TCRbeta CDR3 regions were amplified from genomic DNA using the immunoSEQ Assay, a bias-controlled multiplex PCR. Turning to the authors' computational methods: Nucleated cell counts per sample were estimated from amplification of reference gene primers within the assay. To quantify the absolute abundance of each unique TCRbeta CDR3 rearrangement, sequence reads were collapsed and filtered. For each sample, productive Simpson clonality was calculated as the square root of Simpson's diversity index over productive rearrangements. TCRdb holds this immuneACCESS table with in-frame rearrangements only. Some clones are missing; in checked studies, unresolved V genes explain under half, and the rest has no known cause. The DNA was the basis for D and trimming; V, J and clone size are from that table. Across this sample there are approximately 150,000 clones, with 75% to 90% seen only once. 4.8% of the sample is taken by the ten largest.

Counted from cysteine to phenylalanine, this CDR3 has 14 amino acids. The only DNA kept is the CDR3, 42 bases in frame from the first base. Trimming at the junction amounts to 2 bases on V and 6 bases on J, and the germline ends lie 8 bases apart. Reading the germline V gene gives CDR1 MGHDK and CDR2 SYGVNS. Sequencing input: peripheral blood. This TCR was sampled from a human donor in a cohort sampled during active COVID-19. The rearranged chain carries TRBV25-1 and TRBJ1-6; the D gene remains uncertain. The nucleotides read TGTGCCAGCAGTGAAGGCAGTCGTAATTCACCCCTCCACTTT. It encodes CASSEGSRNSPLHF.